This T cell receptor beta chain comes out of a study of beta chain features in type 1 diabetes. Study in general: Cell yields, age and gender were similar between patients and healthy donors.

All of the isolated RNA was reverse transcribed, so expressed TCRB transcripts were sequenced. The assay was immunoSEQ multiplex PCR, and TCRdb's table has in-frame clones only and misses some. The sample has 450,000 to 600,000 clones, approximately 28% seen once; the top ten hold 0.05% to 0.065%. Only a few counts were recorded for this clone. Trimming stripped 4 bases from V and 2 bases from J, with 10 bases between. The CDR3 length is 14 residues. From germline, CDR1 is SGDLS and CDR2 YYNGEE. The sequenced sample was naive CD4+ T cells from blood. This chain joins TRBV9 and TRBJ1-5; perhaps TRBD1 as D (6 bases). The receptor was isolated from a man aged 18 to 30 in good health. The CDR3 DNA reads as TGTGCCAGCAGCACAGGGTACGGCAATCAGCCCCAGCATTTT. It specifies CASSTGYGNQPQHF.